Below are 28 T cell receptor beta chains sequenced from a single sample in a study of blood T cells in healthy people across ages. The authors ran a second PCR of about 6 to 11 cycles using a sample-barcoded 5' primer and a J-beta primer mix. TCRdb redid the calling of the 5' RACE reads with MiXCR, one entry per CDR3 protein. This sample carries about 1.4 million distinct CDR3 sequences, approximately 60% of them seen once, and the ten largest clones take roughly 6.3%. The sequenced sample was blood. These receptors were taken from a man in his late teens or twenties in good health.

The chain couples TRBV20-1 to TRBJ1-5, with D uncertain. With 6 bases removed from V and 0 bases from J, the gap between germline ends came to 15 bases. The CDR3 runs 15 residues. Germline V gene data show CDR1 as DFQATT and CDR2 as SNEGSKA (reference sequence). The CDR3 DNA reads TGCAGTGCAGCAAGCAGAGCCTATAGCAATCAGCCCCAGCATTTT. This translates into CSAASRAYSNQPQHF.

The chain uses TRBV6-2 or TRBV6-3 and TRBJ2-3; possibly TRBD2 for D (6 bases). V lost 8 bases, J lost 2 bases, and 17 bases lay in between. CDR1 MNHEY and CDR2 SVGEGT come from the germline V gene. This CDR3 spans 15 amino acids. CDR3 nucleotides: TGTGCCAGCGCCGGGGCCGGGGGTCTCACAGATACGCAGTATTTT. Encoded protein: CASAGAGGLTDTQYF.

Points on this clonotype: The junction does not match germline at one end; this may be a read error. The chain has TRBV10-3 and TRBJ2-3; D is unresolved. CDR1 and CDR2 (germline): ENHRY, SYGVKD. This CDR3 has 13 amino acids. For the CDR3, the DNA is TGTGCCATCAGTGACGGCAGCACATATACGCAGTATTTT. As protein: CAISDGSTYTQYF.

The rearrangement uses TRBV5-1 and TRBJ2-5; 9 positions match TRBD1. The germline V gene has CDR1 SGHRS and CDR2 YFSETQ. The junction had 8 bases not matched to a gene; V was cut back by 0 bases and J by 5 bases. CDR3 length: 16 amino acids. The DNA for the CDR3 is TGCGCCAGCAGCTTGGTAAGGACAGGGGATTCGGAGACCCAGTACTTC. Its translation: CASSLVRTGDSETQYF.

The DNA for the CDR3 is TGCAGTGCTTCCGAATGGGGAGGTAATTCACCCCTCCACTTT. This sequence encodes CSASEWGGNSPLHF. The rearrangement uses TRBV20-1 and TRBJ1-6, with D unclear. This CDR3 has 14 amino acids. V lost 5 bases, J lost 6 bases, and 14 bases lay in between. CDR1 is DFQATT and CDR2 is SNEGSKA in the germline V gene (reference sequence).

This chain connects TRBV5-1 to TRBJ2-1; 9 bases map to TRBD2. The CDR3 covers 16 residues. Trimming removed 3 bases from V and 6 bases from J; junction bases left unmatched: 10. Germline CDR1 and CDR2: SGHRS and YFSETQ. In nucleotides, the CDR3 is TGCGCCAGCAGCTGGAGGGTTCGGCGGGGGGGCAATGAGCAGTTCTTC. Protein sequence: CASSWRVRRGGNEQFF.

This rearrangement joins TRBV5-6 to TRBJ2-5; D is possibly TRBD2 (6 bases). The germline gives CDR1 SGHDT, CDR2 YYEEEE. The CDR3 runs 14 residues. V shed 5 bases and J shed 1 base, with 12 bases lying between them. The chain's CDR3 is CASRTPGVQETQYF. The CDR3, as DNA: TGTGCCAGCAGGACGCCGGGGGTCCAAGAGACCCAGTACTTC.

There are many counts of this clonotype. The chain combines TRBV4-3 with TRBJ2-1; weak D call: TRBD2 (5 bases). Trimming cost V 0 bases and J 0 bases, with 9 bases left between them. CDR3 size: 16 residues. CDR1 and CDR2 (germline): LGHNA, YSLEER. As DNA, the CDR3 is TGCGCCAGCAGCCAAGACGGGGTGAGCTCCTACAATGAGCAGTTCTTC. As protein: CASSQDGVSSYNEQFF.

J is TRBJ2-7 and V is TRBV6-1; 8 bases are a match to TRBD1. CDR1 is MNHNS, CDR2 SASEGT, per germline. The V gene end was trimmed by 8 bases and the J gene end by 0 bases; junction bases not matched to a gene: 9. The CDR3 runs 15 residues. The CDR3 DNA sequence: TGTGCCAGCGTCGCCGGGCAGGGGGCCTCCTACGAGCAGTACTTC. The encoded protein is CASVAGQGASYEQYF.

For this clonotype: A read error may produce the germline difference seen at one junction end. The chain joins TRBV5-1 to TRBJ1-6; D possibly corresponds to TRBD1 (5 bases). CDR3 length: 15 amino acids. The germline V gene has CDR1 SGHRS and CDR2 YFSETQ. CDR3 protein: CASSLVTGRDSSLHF. The CDR3 DNA reads TGCGCCAGCAGCTTGGTAACAGGACGAGATTCATCCCTCCACTTT.

The V call is TRBV12-3 or TRBV12-4, the J call TRBJ1-6; no clear D gene. V lost 3 bases and J lost 10, with 13 bases in between. The CDR3 contains 14 residues. The CDR3 spells CASSLLDVGSPLHF. The CDR3 coding sequence is TGTGCCAGCAGTTTGCTGGACGTAGGATCACCCCTCCACTTT.

Comments on this clonotype: This may be a read error, as it is one base from a much larger clone. This chain links TRBV2 with TRBJ1-1, with D possibly matching TRBD1 (5 bases). The CDR3 runs to 12 residues. Trimming cost V 1 base and J 6 bases, with 6 bases left between them. Germline V CDR1 and CDR2: SNHLY, FYNNEI. In nucleotides, the CDR3 is TGTGCCAGCAGTGAAGGGGGGTCTGAAGCTTTCTTT. It yields the protein CASSEGGSEAFF.

The CDR3 region is CASSQEGGGNTEAFF. CDR3 DNA: TGCGCCAGCAGCCAAGAAGGAGGAGGGAACACTGAAGCTTTCTTT. The chain joins TRBV4-1 to TRBJ1-1; no reliable D call. The CDR3 totals 15 residues. In germline, CDR1 is MGHRA, CDR2 YSYEKL. The ends were cut back, 0 bases at V and 1 base at J, with 9 bases in the middle.

On this clonotype: Sequence at one end of the junction differs from germline and may be a read error. This sequence joins TRBV10-2 and TRBJ2-1; 10 bases map to TRBD1. Per germline, CDR1 WSHSY and CDR2 SAAADI. The CDR3 is 13 residues long. The CDR3 DNA sequence: TGCGCCAGCACCAGGACAGGGGGGAATGAGCTGTTCTTC. Protein: CASTRTGGNELFF.

This rearrangement joins TRBV7-2 to TRBJ2-3; no firm D call. This CDR3 is built from 15 residues. Germline V gene data show CDR1 as SGHTA and CDR2 as FQGNSA. V gave up 5 bases and J gave up 8 bases, with 20 bases separating them. The CDR3 bases are TGTGCCAGCAGCCCGTCCCCCGGAGAGATTGGTACGCAGTATTTT. Encoded protein: CASSPSPGEIGTQYF.

The J gene is TRBJ2-1, the V gene TRBV4-1; D is tentatively TRBD1 or TRBD2 (5 bases each). V dropped 3 bases and J dropped 7 bases, with 22 bases sitting between them. The CDR3 length is 17 residues. The germline V gene has CDR1 MGHRA and CDR2 YSYEKL. CDR3 amino acids: CASSHRASGAMENEQFF. DNA for the CDR3: TGCGCCAGCAGCCACCGCGCATCCGGGGCGATGGAAAATGAGCAGTTCTTC.

CDR3 amino acids: CASQEDFYSPLHF. DNA for the CDR3: TGTGCCAGCCAAGAGGATTTTTATTCACCCCTCCACTTT. The gene calls are TRBV27 and TRBJ1-6, with D unresolved. The CDR3 is 13 amino acids. Germline V gene sequence: CDR1 MNHEY, CDR2 SMNVEV (reference sequence). Trimming pared 8 bases from V and 8 bases from J, leaving 13 bases between.

About this clonotype: The junction departs from the called germline gene at one end, perhaps through a read error. The chain is built from TRBV9 and TRBJ2-1, with 8 bases that match TRBD2. The germline gives CDR1 SGDLS, CDR2 YYNGEE. This CDR3 has 15 amino acids. CDR3 in amino acids: CVSSRLTSAGNEQFF. In DNA form, the CDR3 reads TGTGTCAGCAGCCGGTTGACTAGCGCGGGAAATGAGCAGTTCTTC.

This clonotype came up a few times. The chain has TRBV5-1 and TRBJ1-2, with a tentative D call TRBD1 (5 bases). Looked up from germline, CDR1 is SGHRS and CDR2 is YFSETQ. V shed 0 bases and J shed 7 bases, with 16 bases lying between them. This CDR3 has 15 amino acids. Here the CDR3 DNA reads TGCGCCAGCAGCTTGGGGGGACGGACCCCTCGTGGCTACACCTTC. This translates into CASSLGGRTPRGYTF.

The rearrangement uses TRBV20-1 and TRBJ2-2; TRBD2 matches 8 bases. Germline V gene data show CDR1 as DFQATT and CDR2 as SNEGSKA (reference sequence). V was pared by 4 bases and J by 2 bases, with 6 bases of the junction left unmatched. The CDR3 is 15 amino acids. CDR3 coding DNA: TGCAGTGCTAACGAGGGGACTAGTAACACCGGGGAGCTGTTTTTT. Amino acid sequence: CSANEGTSNTGELFF.

This clonotype was picked up many times. This chain uses TRBV12-3 or TRBV12-4 with TRBJ1-5, with D uncertain. V was clipped by 6 bases and J by 3 bases, with 6 bases between them. The CDR3 runs to 12 residues. For the CDR3, the DNA is TGTGCCAGCAGCCCCGACAATCAGCCCCAGCATTTT. Amino acid sequence: CASSPDNQPQHF.

The chain couples TRBV5-1 to TRBJ1-4; D is uncertain. V was pared by 8 bases and J by 6 bases, with 17 bases between. This CDR3 has 14 residues. CDR1 is SGHRS and CDR2 is YFSETQ in the germline V gene. DNA for the CDR3: TGCGCCAGTCGGACTAGGAGCGGGGATGAAAAACTGTTTTTT. This codes for CASRTRSGDEKLFF.

The J gene is TRBJ2-1, the V gene TRBV10-3; D is unclear. V lost 0 bases to trimming and J lost 0 bases, with 12 bases between them. CDR1 is ENHRY, CDR2 SYGVKD, per germline. This CDR3 region has 17 residues. CDR3 DNA: TGTGCCATCAGTGAGTCCGCGCTCCTGAGCTCCTACAATGAGCAGTTCTTC. Translated, it gives CAISESALLSSYNEQFF.

The chain employs TRBV6-6 and TRBJ2-5; 8 nucleotides line up with TRBD1. The CDR3 sequence is 15 residues long. Trimming removed 0 bases from V and 5 bases from J; junction bases left unmatched: 5. Germline CDR1 MNHNY, CDR2 SVGAGI (reference sequence). The CDR3 protein is CASSYSKQGEETQYF. In nucleotides, the CDR3 is TGTGCCAGCAGTTACTCGAAACAGGGGGAGGAGACCCAGTACTTC.

Only one count was recorded for this clonotype. CDR3 sequence reads: CASSGQGRDQPQHF. CDR3 in DNA: TGTGCCAGCAGTGGACAGGGGAGGGATCAGCCCCAGCATTTT. The chain joins TRBV7-8 to TRBJ1-5; 9 bases match TRBD1. The germline V gene has CDR1 SGHVS and CDR2 FQNEAQ. The CDR3 has 14 residues. V was clipped by 6 bases and J by 5 bases; unmatched bases: 5.

This clonotype was observed once. In nucleotides, the CDR3 is TGCAGCGTTGTCCCGACCCTGGACTATGGCTACACCTTC. This codes for CSVVPTLDYGYTF. The rearrangement joins TRBV29-1 to TRBJ1-2, with unresolved D. CDR3 length equals 13 residues. The germline CDR1 and CDR2 sequences are SQVTM and ANQGSEA. Between the trimmed V and J ends, which lost 4 bases and 3 bases, there was a span of 12 bases.

The table lists this clonotype with a few counts. J is TRBJ2-3 and V is TRBV10-3; TRBD1 matches at 12 bases. The germline V gene encodes CDR1 ENHRY and CDR2 SYGVKD. This CDR3 has 14 residues. J lost 6 bases, V lost 6 bases, and 4 bases had no gene match. The CDR3 reads CAISGGTGGDTQYF. CDR3 bases: TGTGCCATCAGCGGAGGGACAGGGGGCGATACGCAGTATTTT.

The CDR3 here is CASSPLGLSNSPLHF. Written as DNA, the CDR3 is TGTGCCAGCAGCCCCCTCGGACTGAGTAATTCACCCCTCCACTTT. The chain carries TRBV28 and TRBJ1-6; D is unclear. CDR3 length equals 15 residues. The germline V gene encodes CDR1 MDHEN and CDR2 SYDVKM. The V and J ends lost 6 bases and 6 bases respectively, with 15 bases between them. Supplemented by reference TRBV28 and TRBJ1-6, the full variable domain reads DVKVTQSSRYLVKRTGEKVFLECVQDMDHENMFWYRQDPGLGLRLIYFSYDVKMKEKGDIPEGYSVSREKKERFSLILESASTNQTSMYLCASSPLGLSNSPLHFGNGTRLTVT.